The entry below describes one TCR beta chain. Authors' data handling: Scientists estimated how many nucleated cells there were by amplifying reference gene primers. Sequenced by immunoSEQ multiplex PCR; TCRdb stores in-frame clones only, minus some. V, J and clone size reflect that table, while D and trimming were determined from the DNA. The sample lists around 130,000 clones, roughly four fifths occurring once. The sample comes from a study of blood T cell repertoires in COVID-19. Looking at the study overall: Nucleic acid was either cDNA or gDNA, and it came from T cells, B-cell-depleted T cells, or PBMCs.

This CDR3 comprises 13 residues. Trimming stripped 6 bases from V and 0 bases from J, with 8 bases between. Per germline, CDR1 SGHAT and CDR2 FQNNGV. The chain couples TRBV11-2 to TRBJ2-5; D may be TRBD2 (5 bases). The TCR was taken from an older woman with acute or convalescent COVID-19. Sequencing was done on a sample of peripheral blood. This CDR3 is CASSPGYQETQYF. In DNA, the CDR3 is TGTGCCAGCAGTCCGGGGTACCAAGAGACCCAGTACTTC.